The 14 T cell receptor beta chains listed next were all sequenced from one sample in a study of cytomegalovirus exposure and HLA in healthy donors. Primers for the PCR totalled 60 Vbeta and 13 Jbeta. This table comes from immunoSEQ multiplex PCR, and its TCRdb copy is limited to in-frame clones, with some not included. The sample holds about 88,000 clones, about 90% seen once. The sample comprised PBMCs. The receptors originated from a young man in good health and CMV-seronegative.

The chain is built from TRBV7-7 and TRBJ2-5; TRBD1 matches 10 bases. This CDR3 spans 12 amino acids. Germline V gene lookup returns CDR1 SSHAT and CDR2 FNYEAQ (reference sequence). In DNA form, the CDR3 reads TGTGCTAGCGGACAGGGGGTATCGGCCCAGTACTTC. Its protein is CASGQGVSAQYF.

The chain uses TRBV7-2 and TRBJ1-2, with 11 bases lining up with TRBD1. This CDR3 is 19 amino acids long. The V segment lost 4 bases and the J segment 8 bases; nucleotides outside the gene matches: 21. CDR1 is SGHTA, CDR2 FQGNSA, per germline. The DNA of the CDR3 is TGTGCCAGCAGCTCAAGCGCATTACCGTGGGACAGGGGGGTTTTGGGCTACACCTTC. Amino acids: CASSSSALPWDRGVLGYTF.

On this clone: The same CDR3 also results from other DNA sequences found in this sample. This chain joins TRBV18 and TRBJ2-7, with D unclear. Trimming stripped 2 bases from V and 2 bases from J, with 4 bases between. Looked up from germline, CDR1 is KGHSH and CDR2 is LQKENI. The CDR3 sequence is 12 residues long. The CDR3 sequence is CASSPSAYEQYF. The CDR3 nucleotides read TGTGCCAGCTCACCATCAGCCTACGAGCAGTACTTC.

This chain joins TRBV27 and TRBJ2-5, with TRBD2 identical over 14 bases. CDR1 is MNHEY, CDR2 SMNVEV, per germline (reference sequence). The CDR3 spans 20 residues. The junction had 14 bases not matched to a gene; V was cut back by 2 bases and J by 3 bases. The CDR3 nucleotides read TGTGCCAGCAGTTTAGCGTCGGGACTGGGACTAGCGGGAGCGAAAGAGACCCAGTACTTC. It is translated as CASSLASGLGLAGAKETQYF.

The chain carries TRBV7-8 and TRBJ2-3, with D possibly TRBD2 on 5 matching bases. With 1 base removed from V and 7 bases from J, the gap between germline ends came to 9 bases. This CDR3 is 13 amino acids long. CDR1 and CDR2 from the germline V gene are SGHVS and FQNEAQ. CDR3 amino acids: CASSLGTGNTQYF. CDR3 bases: TGTGCCAGCAGCTTAGGGACGGGAAATACGCAGTATTTT.

This clone was counted once. V and J are TRBV2 and TRBJ2-1, with TRBD2 as a possible D gene (6 bases). The germline V gene encodes CDR1 SNHLY and CDR2 FYNNEI. The CDR3 is made up of 14 amino acids. Trimming pared 7 bases from V and 7 bases from J, leaving 17 bases between. In nucleotides, the CDR3 is TGTGCCAGCATCCTACAGCGGGTCGTAAATGAGCAGTTCTTC. Protein product: CASILQRVVNEQFF. The complete variable domain, with remaining parts taken from reference TRBV2 and TRBJ2-1, reads EPEVTQTPSHQVTQMGQEVILRCVPISNHLYFYWYRQILGQKVEFLVSFYNNEISEKSEIFDDQFSVERPDGSNFTLKIRSTKLEDSAMYFCASILQRVVNEQFFGPGTRLTVL.

The CDR3 loop reads CASSESRTGHYEQYF. DNA for the CDR3: TGTGCCAGCAGTGAGTCGAGGACAGGACACTACGAGCAGTACTTC. The chain is built from TRBV25-1 and TRBJ2-7, with 7 bases fitting TRBD1. CDR1 and CDR2 (germline): MGHDK, SYGVNS. This CDR3 has 15 residues. The junction had 8 bases not matched to a gene; V was cut back by 3 bases and J by 3 bases.

This clone was detected once. The CDR3 protein is CASSSSGTAHYEQYF. Here the CDR3 DNA reads TGTGCCAGCAGCTCCTCCGGGACAGCTCACTACGAGCAGTACTTC. This chain connects TRBV7-2 to TRBJ2-7, with 7 bases lining up with TRBD1. V lost 4 bases and J lost 3; bases outside the gene matches: 9. This CDR3 contains 15 residues. Germline V gene data show CDR1 as SGHTA and CDR2 as FQGNSA.

The rearrangement links TRBV19 to TRBJ2-1; 7 positions match TRBD2. V trimming: 1 base; J trimming: 6 bases; junction bases outside the gene matches: 12. There are 17 residues in the CDR3. The V gene's germline CDR1 is LNHDA and CDR2 SQIVND (reference sequence). As DNA, the CDR3 is TGTGCCAGTAGTATAGTTAATCTAGCGGCACGCGGCAATGAGCAGTTCTTC. Its protein is CASSIVNLAARGNEQFF.

The chain employs TRBV21-1 and TRBJ2-1; the tabulated D call, TRBD1, remains unverified against the DNA. TRBV21-1 is described as a pseudogene. The CDR3 consists of 12 residues. Here the CDR3 DNA reads TGTGCCAGCGAAGACAGGGTCAATGAGCAGTTCTTC. Protein product: CASEDRVNEQFF.

The chain carries TRBV28 and TRBJ1-2; D call uncertain. This CDR3 region has 11 residues. The V end lost 3 bases, the J end lost 4 bases, and 3 bases lay between the germline ends. CDR1 and CDR2 (germline): MDHEN, SYDVKM. CDR3 region: CASSFIYGYTF. The CDR3 bases are TGTGCCAGCAGTTTCATCTATGGCTACACCTTC.

CDR3 bases: TGTGCCAGCAGCTTGGGGACAGGGGGGTTCTACGAGCAGTACTTC. The encoded protein is CASSLGTGGFYEQYF. The chain combines TRBV5-4 with TRBJ2-7; TRBD1 aligns across 10 bases. The V gene's germline CDR1 is SGHNT and CDR2 YYREEE (reference sequence). The CDR3 loop spans 15 amino acids. J lost 3 bases, V lost 0 bases, and 3 bases had no gene match.

The V and J genes are TRBV9 and TRBJ2-1; 8 nucleotides match TRBD2. The germline CDR1 and CDR2 sequences are SGDLS and YYNGEE. The CDR3 has 17 residues. The junction had 6 bases not matched to a gene; V was cut back by 1 base and J by 0 bases. CDR3 sequence: CASSVNPGTSSYNEQFF. The CDR3 DNA reads as TGTGCCAGCAGCGTAAATCCCGGGACTAGCTCCTACAATGAGCAGTTCTTC.

The chain is built from TRBV9 and TRBJ2-1; 8 bases are shared with TRBD2. The germline gives CDR1 SGDLS, CDR2 YYNGEE. The trim removed 0 bases at V and 8 bases at J, leaving 7 bases unmatched. The CDR3 is made up of 15 amino acids. For the CDR3, the DNA is TGTGCCAGCAGCGTAGAAGCGACTAGCGTCGATGAGCAGTTCTTC. This codes for CASSVEATSVDEQFF.